A single sample is the source of the 4 T cell receptor beta chains below, sequenced in a study of tumor-infiltrating lymphocytes in glioblastoma multiforme. TCR beta libraries were built from RNA through three nested multiplex PCR rounds using modified ARM-PCR. A single record per CDR3 protein comes from TCRdb applying MiXCR to the multiplex PCR reads. This table holds around 33,000 distinct CDR3 sequences, 50% to 75% found once. Sequencing was carried out using brain tumor tissue. The receptors here all came from a male donor with glioblastoma.

By share, this clonotype counts as medium-sized. The chain links TRBV10-3 to TRBJ2-1, with TRBD2 matching 8 bases. Germline V gene sequence: CDR1 ENHRY, CDR2 SYGVKD. The CDR3 contains 13 residues. The V and J ends lost 3 bases and 6 bases, in that order; junction bases with no gene match: 1. The CDR3: CAISDGTSNEQFF. CDR3 DNA: TGTGCCATCAGTGATGGGACTAGCAATGAGCAGTTCTTC.

This clonotype was observed once. V is TRBV12-5 and J is TRBJ2-2; 7 bases line up with TRBD1. From germline, CDR1 is LGHNT and CDR2 FRNRAP. The CDR3 spans 16 residues. Germline trimming cut 6 bases from V and 1 base from J; bases unmatched to any gene: 8. The CDR3 here is CASGTGTDMNTGELFF. CDR3 nucleotides: TGTGCTAGTGGGACAGGGACAGACATGAACACCGGGGAGCTGTTTTTT. Drawing the rest from reference TRBV12-5 and TRBJ2-2, the complete variable domain is DARVTQTPRHKVTEMGQEVTMRCQPILGHNTVFWYRQTMMQGLELLAYFRNRAPLDDSGMPKDRFSAEMPDATLATLKIQPSEPRDSAVYFCASGTGTDMNTGELFFGEGSRLTVL.

This clonotype was detected only a few times. Relative to the germline gene, one junction end is altered; a read error may explain this. CDR3 nucleotide sequence: TGTGCCAGCAGTTATCAGGAAGAGGGCACTGAATCTCTCTTT. It codes for CASSYQEEGTESLF. The J gene is TRBJ1-1, the V gene TRBV6-5; D is unclear. The CDR3 spans 14 residues. Germline V gene sequence: CDR1 MNHEY, CDR2 SVGAGI.

Turning to this clonotype: An end of the junction does not agree with germline; a read error may underlie this. The rearrangement links TRBV11-2 to TRBJ2-2; TRBD2 matches 7 bases. Germline loops: CDR1 SGHAT, CDR2 FQNNGV. The length of the CDR3 is 20 residues. CDR3 nucleotides: TGTGCTAGCTCCCCCTCATTCGGCCAAGGGCTAGCGGTAAACACCGGGGAGCTCTTTTTT. Translated: CASSPSFGQGLAVNTGELFF.